The rows below give T cell receptor beta chains drawn from one sample of a study of CD8 T cells in ankylosing spondylitis. TCRdb called the 5' RACE reads again in MiXCR, with one record for every CDR3 protein. The data hold about 240,000 distinct CDR3 sequences, with roughly 8.6% observed a single time. What was sequenced was blood, either unsorted or a sorted T cell fraction (not recorded which). All receptors derive from a male donor with ankylosing spondylitis or in good health (not recorded which). The CDR3 runs from the conserved cysteine through the conserved F or W. Each record gives: CDR3 DNA, CDR3 protein, V gene, D gene, clone size, J gene. A D gene is named only where the DNA matches it firmly. Rows may omit the clone size; those that give it use once, few, many or a size class.

TGCGCCAGCAGCCAAGATCCCCCCACGATTCTCTTGGCGGGAGCGGGGGATACGCAGTATTTT	CASSQDPPTILLAGAGDTQYF	TRBV4-1	TRBD2	many	TRBJ2-3
TGTGCCAGCAGCCTCATGACGTTACTCGGCGGCGGCGGTAGGCGGAGGAACAATTACAATGAGCAGTTCTTC	CASSLMTLLGGGGRRRNNYNEQFF	TRBV7-1	-	-	TRBJ2-1
TGCGCCAGCAGCCAAGATGAGGCCTCTTTGGGCGCTGAAGCTTTCTTT	CASSQDEASLGAEAFF	TRBV4-3	-	many	TRBJ1-1
TGTGCCAGCAGATTACTTAGGACTAGCGGGGGGTACTTTAAAGAGACCCAGTACTTC	CASRLLRTSGGYFKETQYF	TRBV7-3	TRBD2	many	TRBJ2-5
TGTGCCAGCGGTCCCGGGGCTAAGATCGGGTCCAAAAACATTCAGTACTTC	CASGPGAKIGSKNIQYF	TRBV25-1	-	many	TRBJ2-4
TGTGCCAGCAGTCTTGACAGTACGCAGTATTTT	CASSLDSTQYF	TRBV12-3/TRBV12-4	-	many	TRBJ2-3
TGCAGCGCCACGGGACCCTCGAACACTGAAGCTTTCTTT	CSATGPSNTEAFF	TRBV29-1	-	-	TRBJ1-1
TGTGCCTGGACTAGCGGAAACAATGAGCAGTTCTTC	CAWTSGNNEQFF	TRBV30	TRBD2	-	TRBJ2-1
TGTGCCAGCAGTTACCTTAGCGGGTCCTACAATGAGCAGTTCTTC	CASSYLSGSYNEQFF	TRBV6-2/TRBV6-3	TRBD2	many	TRBJ2-1
TGTGCCAGCAGCTTGGACAGAATAGATACGCAGTATTTT	CASSLDRIDTQYF	TRBV5-6	-	many	TRBJ2-3
TGTGCCAGCAGTCCTCTCGACAGATCCTCCTACGAGCAGTACTTC	CASSPLDRSSYEQYF	TRBV12-3/TRBV12-4	-	many	TRBJ2-7
TGTGCCAGCAGCTTAGCCACCGGGACTAGCGGTGGCGATACGCAGTATTTT	CASSLATGTSGGDTQYF	TRBV7-8	TRBD2	many	TRBJ2-3
TGTGCCAGCAGCTTAGTTTCAGGGGGTCCAGCAACTAATGAAAAACTGTTTTTT	CASSLVSGGPATNEKLFF	TRBV7-6	TRBD1	many	TRBJ1-4
TGCGCCAGCAGCCAAGGCGATTGGGAGGAGCAGTACTTC	CASSQGDWEEQYF	TRBV4-1	-	many	TRBJ2-7
TGTGCCAGCTCACTTCGGACAGGGAACACTGAAGCTTTCTTT	CASSLRTGNTEAFF	TRBV18	TRBD1	few	TRBJ1-1
TGTGCCAGCAGCTTAGAACAGCGCACCGGGGAGCTGTTTTTT	CASSLEQRTGELFF	TRBV7-2	-	many	TRBJ2-2
TGCAGTGCTAGAGACACTAGGGGTGCCTACAATGAGCAGTTCTTC	CSARDTRGAYNEQFF	TRBV20-1	-	many	TRBJ2-1
TGTGCCAGTACGGGACAGGGATCCGGGGAGCTGTTTTTT	CASTGQGSGELFF	TRBV19	TRBD1	-	TRBJ2-2